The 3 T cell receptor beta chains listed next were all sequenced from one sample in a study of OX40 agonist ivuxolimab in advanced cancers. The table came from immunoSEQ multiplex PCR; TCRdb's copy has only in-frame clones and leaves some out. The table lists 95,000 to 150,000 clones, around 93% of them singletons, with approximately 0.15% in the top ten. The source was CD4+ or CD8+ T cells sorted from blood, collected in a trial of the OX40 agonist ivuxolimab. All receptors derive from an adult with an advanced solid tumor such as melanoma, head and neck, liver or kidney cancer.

The CDR3 here is CSVDSPSGRVETQYF. CDR3 sequence (DNA): TGCAGCGTTGATTCCCCTAGCGGGAGGGTAGAGACCCAGTACTTC. V gene TRBV29-1 combines with J gene TRBJ2-5; 12 nucleotides agree with TRBD2. CDR3 length: 15 amino acids. V dropped 3 bases and J dropped 4; count of bases not matched to a gene: 6. Germline CDR1 SQVTM, CDR2 ANQGSEA.

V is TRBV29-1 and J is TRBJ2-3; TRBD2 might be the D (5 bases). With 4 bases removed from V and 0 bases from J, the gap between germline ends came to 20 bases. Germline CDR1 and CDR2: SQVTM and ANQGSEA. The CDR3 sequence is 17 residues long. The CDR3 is CSVVFRTGFISTDTQYF. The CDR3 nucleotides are TGCAGCGTTGTGTTTAGGACGGGGTTTATTAGCACAGATACGCAGTATTTT.

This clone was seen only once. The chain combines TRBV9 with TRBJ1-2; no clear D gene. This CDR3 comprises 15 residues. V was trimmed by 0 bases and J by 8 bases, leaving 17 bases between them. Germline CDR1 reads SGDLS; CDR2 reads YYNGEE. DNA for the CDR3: TGTGCCAGCAGCGTAGACCCGGGTCGCGCTTGGGGCTACACCTTC. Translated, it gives CASSVDPGRAWGYTF.